A single sample gave rise to the 20 T cell receptor beta chains below, sequenced in a study of CD8 T cells in Susac syndrome. Random hexamers were used to reverse transcribe an amount of about 0.45 to 1 ug RNA. Each CDR3 protein is one row after TCRdb ran MiXCR on the immunoSEQ multiplex PCR reads. Found here are 69,000 or so distinct CDR3 sequences, over 90% of them singletons; the top ten hold around 0.25%. Sequenced input: CD8+ T cells from PBMCs. Receptors were obtained from a human donor in good health.

The gene calls are TRBV7-8 and TRBJ2-1, with TRBD2 as a possible D gene (7 bases). Germline assignment: CDR1 SGHVS and CDR2 FQNEAQ. Trimming stripped 3 bases from V and 9 bases from J, with 9 bases between. This CDR3 contains 12 residues. For the CDR3, the DNA is TGTGCCAGCAGCTTCGGGGGGCTTGAGCAGTTCTTC. This translates into CASSFGGLEQFF.

This clonotype was recorded once. The V and J genes are TRBV5-6 and TRBJ2-1, with D maybe TRBD1 (5 bases). Germline-derived CDR1 and CDR2 are SGHDT and YYEEEE. V was clipped by 4 bases and J by 9 bases, with 17 bases between them. The CDR3 length is 14 residues. CDR3 coding DNA: TGTGCCAGCAGCCTGACAGTTTTACAAGCTGAGCAGTTCTTC. This sequence encodes CASSLTVLQAEQFF.

The chain recombines TRBV24-1 with TRBJ2-6; TRBD1 might be the D (6 bases). The CDR3 contains 17 residues. The germline V gene encodes CDR1 KGHDR and CDR2 SFDVKD. Deletions cut 4 bases from V and 0 bases from J, with 12 bases between. In nucleotides, the CDR3 is TGTGCCACCAGTGAGAGGACAGAGACCTCTGGGGCCAACGTCCTGACTTTC. Translating gives CATSERTETSGANVLTF.

This clonotype was recorded only once. The rearrangement links TRBV9 to TRBJ2-7, with unresolved D. The V end lost 0 bases, the J end lost 3 bases, and 10 bases lay between the germline ends. Germline-derived CDR1 and CDR2 are SGDLS and YYNGEE. This CDR3 has 14 residues. The CDR3 protein is CASSVGLQVYEQYF. As DNA, the CDR3 is TGTGCCAGCAGCGTAGGACTCCAAGTCTACGAGCAGTACTTC.

The chain carries TRBV7-9 and TRBJ2-1; a weak D match, TRBD1 (5 bases). V was shortened by 6 bases and J by 1 base, with 7 bases between the two germline ends. Per germline, CDR1 SEHNR and CDR2 FQNEAQ (reference sequence). The CDR3 is 13 amino acids. This chain's CDR3 is CASRDSSYNEQFF. The CDR3 DNA sequence: TGTGCCAGCAGAGACAGTTCCTACAATGAGCAGTTCTTC.

The chain carries TRBV4-1 and TRBJ2-5, with D maybe TRBD2 (6 bases). The CDR3 covers 14 residues. The germline V gene has CDR1 MGHRA and CDR2 YSYEKL. V shed 4 bases and J shed 5 bases, with 14 bases lying between them. CDR3 nucleotides: TGCGCCAGCAGCCTCTTCCCACGGGAGGAGACCCAGTACTTC. This sequence encodes CASSLFPREETQYF.

This rearrangement joins TRBV14 to TRBJ2-1; 12 bases are a match to TRBD2. The CDR3 spans 18 residues. V trimming: 3 bases; J trimming: 0 bases; junction bases outside the gene matches: 6. Germline V CDR1 and CDR2: SGHDN, FVKESK. CDR3 in amino acids: CASSHLSSGGDSYNEQFF. The DNA for the CDR3 is TGTGCCAGCAGCCACCTTTCTAGCGGGGGGGACTCCTACAATGAGCAGTTCTTC.

The chain uses TRBV4-1 and TRBJ2-7; no firm D call. Germline V gene sequence: CDR1 MGHRA, CDR2 YSYEKL. Trimming took off 3 bases at V and 2 bases at J, with 11 bases between the two ends. The CDR3 is made up of 14 amino acids. For the CDR3, the DNA is TGCGCCAGCAGCCAGGGTAGCCAGCCCTACGAGCAGTACTTC. Amino acids: CASSQGSQPYEQYF.

This chain connects TRBV4-3 to TRBJ1-4; D is unclear. V gave up 0 bases and J gave up 0 bases, with 11 bases separating them. The CDR3 extends over 17 amino acids. The germline V gene encodes CDR1 LGHNA and CDR2 YSLEER. The CDR3 region is CASSQDRAFATNEKLFF. The DNA of the CDR3 is TGCGCCAGCAGCCAAGATAGGGCATTTGCAACTAATGAAAAACTGTTTTTT.

The rearrangement links TRBV4-2 to TRBJ2-1; D might be TRBD1 or TRBD2, each matching 5 bases. CDR3 size: 16 residues. Trimming shortened V by 0 bases and J by 0 bases, and 9 bases separated the two germline ends. CDR1 and CDR2 (germline): LGHNA, YNFKEQ. The CDR3, as DNA: TGTGCCAGCAGCCAAGAGGCAGGGAGCTCCTACAATGAGCAGTTCTTC. This translates into CASSQEAGSSYNEQFF.

The chain has TRBV7-3 and TRBJ2-1, with TRBD2 identical over 13 bases. CDR3 length: 17 amino acids. Germline CDR1 reads SGHTA; CDR2 reads FQGTGA. Trimming cost V 0 bases and J 8 bases; bases outside gene matches: 7. CDR3 nucleotide sequence: TGTGCCAGCAGCTTAACGGCGACTAGCGGGGGGTGGGATGAGCAGTTCTTC. It is translated as CASSLTATSGGWDEQFF. Variable domain in full (rest from reference TRBV7-3 and TRBJ2-1): GAGVSQTPSNKVTEKGKYVELRCDPISGHTALYWYRQSLGQGPEFLIYFQGTGAADDSGLPNDRFFAVRPEGSVSTLKIQRTERGDSAVYLCASSLTATSGGWDEQFFGPGTRLTVL.

This rearrangement joins TRBV6-2 or TRBV6-3 to TRBJ2-7, with D hard to call. Germline V gives CDR1 MNHEY, CDR2 SVGEGT. The V and J ends lost 2 bases and 3 bases respectively, with 5 bases between them. The CDR3 extends over 12 amino acids. The CDR3, as DNA: TGTGCCAGCAGTTACAACAGCTACGAGCAGTACGTC. Encoded protein: CASSYNSYEQYV.

The chain combines TRBV7-9 with TRBJ2-5; 10 bases are a match to TRBD2. The germline V gene encodes CDR1 SEHNR and CDR2 FQNEAQ (reference sequence). This CDR3 contains 17 residues. Losses at the gene ends were 1 base for V and 5 bases for J; bases not matched to a gene: 10. In DNA, the CDR3 is TGTGCCAGCAGCTTAGGGCTAGCGGGGGCCACTGGGGAGACCCAGTACTTC. It encodes CASSLGLAGATGETQYF.

This clonotype has just one count. The chain couples TRBV7-3 to TRBJ1-2; no clear D. Germline CDR1 reads SGHTA; CDR2 reads FQGTGA. The CDR3 length is 14 residues. The V gene lost 5 bases and the J gene lost 4 bases, with 14 bases spanning the gap. In DNA form, the CDR3 reads TGTGCCAGCAGCCCAGTCCCCACACCCTATGGCTACACCTTC. Protein sequence: CASSPVPTPYGYTF.

V is TRBV7-9 and J is TRBJ2-5; D may be TRBD1 or TRBD2 (6 bases each). Per the germline V gene, CDR1 is SEHNR and CDR2 is FQNEAQ (reference sequence). V dropped 5 bases and J dropped 4 bases, with 11 bases sitting between them. This CDR3 has 13 residues. The CDR3 DNA is TGTGCCAGCAGCCCGGGGGCGCCAGAGACCCAGTACTTC. It specifies CASSPGAPETQYF. The variable domain in full, with the rest retrieved from reference TRBV7-9 and TRBJ2-5, is DTGVSQNPRHKITKRGQNVTFRCDPISEHNRLYWYRQTLGQGPEFLTYFQNEAQLEKSRLLSDRFSAERPKGSFSTLEIQRTEQGDSAMYLCASSPGAPETQYFGPGTRLLVL.

This chain joins TRBV3-1 and TRBJ2-7, with D unclear. CDR1 and CDR2 from the germline V gene are LGHDT and YNNKEL (reference sequence). V lost 1 base, J lost 7 bases, and 11 bases lay in between. This CDR3 is built from 13 residues. CDR3 amino acids: CASSQGLTAEQYF. CDR3 coding DNA: TGTGCCAGCAGCCAAGGGCTCACGGCAGAGCAGTACTTC.

V is TRBV14 and J is TRBJ2-7; 8 bases map to TRBD2. With 4 bases clipped from V and 3 bases from J, the junction kept 8 bases outside the gene matches. This CDR3 is built from 15 residues. Germline assignment: CDR1 SGHDN and CDR2 FVKESK. CDR3 in DNA: TGTGCCAGCAGCCCGGGCAGGAGCGGGGGCTACGAGCAGTACTTC. It specifies CASSPGRSGGYEQYF.

The chain combines TRBV6-1 with TRBJ2-7; TRBD1 aligns across 9 bases. This CDR3 has 15 amino acids. J was trimmed by 1 base and V by 4 bases; bases with no gene match: 5. CDR1 is MNHNS, CDR2 SASEGT, per germline. CDR3 amino acids: CASSVTGTGSYEQYF. The DNA for the CDR3 is TGTGCCAGCAGTGTAACCGGGACAGGGTCCTACGAGCAGTACTTC.

J is TRBJ1-5 and V is TRBV6-1; maybe TRBD1 (6 bases). Trimming took off 1 base at V and 7 bases at J, with 8 bases between the two ends. This CDR3 is 13 amino acids long. Germline values: CDR1 MNHNS, CDR2 SASEGT. The CDR3 DNA follows: TGTGCCAGCAGTGAAGAGGGGGGCCAGCCCCAGCATTTT. Encoded protein: CASSEEGGQPQHF.

The chain combines TRBV6-6 with TRBJ2-7, with a tentative D call TRBD1 (6 bases). The CDR3 totals 15 residues. V lost 2 bases and J lost 1, with 12 bases in between. Germline V gene lookup returns CDR1 MNHNY and CDR2 SVGAGI (reference sequence). The CDR3 coding sequence is TGTGCCAGCAGTTACGAGGGGGAAGGATCCTACGAGCAGTACGTC. Amino acid sequence: CASSYEGEGSYEQYV.